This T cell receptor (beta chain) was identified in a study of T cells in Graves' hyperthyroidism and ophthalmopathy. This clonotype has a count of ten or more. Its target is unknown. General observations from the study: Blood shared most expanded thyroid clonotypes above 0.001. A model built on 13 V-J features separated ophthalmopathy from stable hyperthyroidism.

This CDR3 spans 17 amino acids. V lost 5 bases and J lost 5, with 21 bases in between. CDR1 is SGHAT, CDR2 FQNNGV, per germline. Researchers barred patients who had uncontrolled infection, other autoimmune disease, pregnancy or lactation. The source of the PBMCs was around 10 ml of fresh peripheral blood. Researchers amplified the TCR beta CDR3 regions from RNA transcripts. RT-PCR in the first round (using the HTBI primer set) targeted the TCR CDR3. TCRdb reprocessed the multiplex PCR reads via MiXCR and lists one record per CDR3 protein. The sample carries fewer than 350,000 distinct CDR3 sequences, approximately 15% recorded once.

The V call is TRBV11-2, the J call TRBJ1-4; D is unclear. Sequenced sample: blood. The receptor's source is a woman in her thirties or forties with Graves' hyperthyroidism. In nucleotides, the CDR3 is TGTGCCAGCAGCCCCCCCCTATCTTGGACGGGCAATGAAAAACTGTTTTTT. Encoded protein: CASSPPLSWTGNEKLFF. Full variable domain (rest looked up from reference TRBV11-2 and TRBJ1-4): EAGVAQSPRYKIIEKRQSVAFWCNPISGHATLYWYQQILGQGPKLLIQFQNNGVVDDSQLPKDRFSAERLKGVDSTLKIQPAKLEDSAVYLCASSPPLSWTGNEKLFFGSGTQLSVL.